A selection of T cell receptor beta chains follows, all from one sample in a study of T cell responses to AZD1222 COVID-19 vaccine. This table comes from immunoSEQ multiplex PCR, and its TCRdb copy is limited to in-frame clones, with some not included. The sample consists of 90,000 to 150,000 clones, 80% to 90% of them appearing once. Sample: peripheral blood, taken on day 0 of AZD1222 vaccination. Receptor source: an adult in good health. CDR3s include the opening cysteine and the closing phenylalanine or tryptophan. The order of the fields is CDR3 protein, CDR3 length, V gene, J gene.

CASSRTSGVAFSYEQYF	17	TRBV2	TRBJ2-7
CSASTFSGGAEQYF	14	TRBV29-1	TRBJ2-7
CASSFSDRGSGYTF	14	TRBV11-3	TRBJ1-2
CASKRGSYEQYF	12	TRBV2	TRBJ2-7
CASSPIGLAGDPYEQYF	17	TRBV7-2	TRBJ2-7
CASSQSGYAANTGELFF	17	TRBV23-1	TRBJ2-2
CASSSPGLVNERGLREQFF	19	TRBV6-2/TRBV6-3	TRBJ2-1
CASSQGGGGYTF	12	TRBV3-1/TRBV3-2	TRBJ1-2
CASRIPGEGKNIQYF	15	TRBV7-2	TRBJ2-4
CAWQIQGGYTF	11	TRBV30	TRBJ1-2
CAIRQGGEADTQYF	14	TRBV10-3	TRBJ2-3
CASSQLGDRRKTQYF	15	TRBV2	TRBJ2-5
CATSRDLAPSTDTQYF	16	TRBV15	TRBJ2-3
CASSQDVGRPGELFF	15	TRBV4-3	TRBJ2-2
CASSAPGVQETQYF	14	TRBV28	TRBJ2-5
CASSQEGPNTEAFF	14	TRBV6-2/TRBV6-3	TRBJ1-1
CASSRTSGTDTQYF	14	TRBV7-2	TRBJ2-3
CAWTHPFGTGNTEAFF	16	TRBV30	TRBJ1-1
CASSISDNSYEQYF	14	TRBV19	TRBJ2-7
CASSLLSSRGSGSTGELFF	19	TRBV5-1	TRBJ2-2
CASSFGGSITYEQYF	15	TRBV7-2	TRBJ2-7
CASTTGGQETQYF	13	TRBV28	TRBJ2-5
CASSAHDPRAALAKNIQYF	19	TRBV27	TRBJ2-4
CSVGTSYNEQFF	12	TRBV29-1	TRBJ2-1
CASSHRAGEAFF	12	TRBV12-3/TRBV12-4	TRBJ1-1
CAIRQLAEPTGELFF	15	TRBV10-3	TRBJ2-2
CASRGDRGTHGNQPQHF	17	TRBV19	TRBJ1-5
CASLSGTELSRGTGELFF	18	TRBV19	TRBJ2-2
CAWSVPGNTEAFF	13	TRBV30	TRBJ1-1
CAIRDRRQGAGGNTIYF	17	TRBV10-3	TRBJ1-3
CASSERSYYEQYF	13	TRBV2	TRBJ2-7
CASSLTRTANTEAFF	15	TRBV7-9	TRBJ1-1
CAVGDRGDTQYF	12	TRBV10-3	TRBJ2-3
CASTPRDRVGGYTF	14	TRBV19	TRBJ1-2
CSVGTGGYNEQFF	13	TRBV29-1	TRBJ2-1
CATSERLAGVGELFF	15	TRBV24-1	TRBJ2-2
CASSLGTAASGNTIYF	16	TRBV7-2	TRBJ1-3
CASSLNVPYEQYF	13	TRBV7-2	TRBJ2-7
CASSASGTGANVLTF	15	TRBV18	TRBJ2-6
CASSLRVSYEQYF	13	TRBV5-6	TRBJ2-7
CASTQGGSNEKLFF	14	TRBV19	TRBJ1-4
CAWSVPGQNTGELFF	15	TRBV30	TRBJ2-2
CASSVQGETQYF	12	TRBV19	TRBJ2-5
CASSPRLAGGVHEQFF	16	TRBV27	TRBJ2-1
CASSQRGQGRAFF	13	TRBV14	TRBJ1-1
CATSGGSYEQYF	12	TRBV24-1	TRBJ2-7
CASSFGGLAGGETQYF	16	TRBV7-3	TRBJ2-5
CASSQADSKGYTF	13	TRBV14	TRBJ1-2
CASSRRGTEAFF	12	TRBV3-1/TRBV3-2	TRBJ1-1
CASSPQGSGNTDTQYF	16	TRBV7-9	TRBJ2-3
CSVEEGAGGTDTQYF	15	TRBV29-1	TRBJ2-3
CASSAAGDGRALHF	14	TRBV7-9	TRBJ1-6